This TCR beta chain came from a study of OX40 agonist ivuxolimab in advanced cancers. On the study more broadly: Ivuxolimab is a fully human IgG2 antibody that activates OX40 (CD134). The study, taken as a whole, reports: Expansion of clones was among the lowest in partial responders at 0.1-3.0 mg/kg. With doses of 0.1 to 3.0 mg/kg, CD4+ and CD8+ blood T cells had undergone clonal expansion by week 6.

A remark on this clone: Its antigen is currently unknown.

Germline loops: CDR1 SGDLS, CDR2 YYNGEE. The CDR3 contains 14 residues. V was pared by 1 base and J by 7 bases, with 11 bases between. Clones were sequenced by immunoSEQ multiplex PCR, and TCRdb holds only the in-frame ones, with some missing. The repertoire consists of about 100,000 clones, with around nine tenths occurring once and the leading ten covering about 0.15%. With autoimmune disease history or systemic immunosuppression, patients were excluded. This receptor was taken from an adult with an advanced solid tumor such as melanoma, head and neck, liver or kidney cancer. The starting material was CD4+ or CD8+ T cells sorted from blood, obtained in a trial of the OX40 agonist ivuxolimab. V and J are TRBV9 and TRBJ2-2; D is unclear. CDR3 protein: CASSVLGLSGELFF. The CDR3 nucleotides are TGTGCCAGCAGCGTATTAGGCCTTAGCGGGGAGCTGTTTTTT. Together with reference TRBV9 and TRBJ2-2, the CDR3 gives the full variable domain: DSGVTQTPKHLITATGQRVTLRCSPRSGDLSVYWYQQSLDQGLQFLIQYYNGEERAKGNILERFSAQQFPDLHSELNLSSLELGDSALYFCASSVLGLSGELFFGEGSRLTVL.